One and the same sample provided the 25 T cell receptor beta chains below, sequenced in a study of CD8+CD57+ T cells in acquired aplastic anemia (dated by TCRdb to the late 2010s). The instrument given in TCRdb is Illumina HiSeq 2000. Profiling of TCR beta VDJ combinations and CDR3 sequences used genomic DNA as the template. Through fastp at Q25 and MiXCR, TCRdb rebuilt clones from the public reads, retaining in-frame beta chains. Every distinct CDR3 protein forms one entry, paired with its most common genes and DNA. In all, the sample holds approximately 200,000 distinct CDR3 sequences, and around 50% of those were seen once. The leading ten clones occupy approximately 16% of the sample. The sample was sorted CD4+, CD8+, or CD8+CD57+ T cells (not recorded which) from PBMCs. These receptor sequences come from a human donor in good health, serving as a control.

The chain carries TRBV12-3 or TRBV12-4 and TRBJ2-7; no reliable D call. With 3 bases removed from V and 3 bases from J, the gap between germline ends came to 9 bases. The CDR3 is made up of 13 amino acids. DNA of the CDR3: TGTGCCAGCAGTTTTGGTCAGTACTACGAGCAGTACTTC. Its translation is CASSFGQYYEQYF.

This clonotype was picked up many times. The rearrangement joins TRBV6-4 to TRBJ2-4; no clear D. This CDR3 region has 15 residues. The V gene lost 0 bases and the J gene lost 0 bases, with 6 bases spanning the gap. From germline, CDR1 is MRHNA and CDR2 SNTAGT. CDR3 region: CASSDSKGAKNIQYF. The CDR3 coding sequence is TGTGCCAGCAGTGACTCGAAAGGAGCCAAAAACATTCAGTACTTC.

This clonotype has at least ten counts. The chain has TRBV6-1 and TRBJ1-6, with a possible D match to TRBD1 (5 bases). The CDR3 has 15 amino acids. V shed 8 bases and J shed 7 bases, with 18 bases lying between them. Germline loops: CDR1 MNHNS, CDR2 SASEGT. The CDR3 protein is CASCREGPKNSPLHF. In nucleotides, the CDR3 is TGTGCCAGCTGCCGGGAGGGGCCGAAAAATTCACCCCTCCACTTT.

This clonotype was counted ten times or more. The CDR3 protein is CSASLTGLNTEAFF. CDR3 nucleotide sequence: TGCAGTGCTAGTCTAACGGGCCTAAACACTGAAGCTTTCTTT. The gene calls are TRBV20-1 and TRBJ1-1; D not resolved. The CDR3 runs 14 residues. The germline V gene has CDR1 DFQATT and CDR2 SNEGSKA (reference sequence). V lost 3 bases to trimming and J lost 2 bases, with 13 bases between them.

This clonotype was observed at least ten times. This chain links TRBV3-1 with TRBJ1-1; D is perhaps TRBD1 (5 bases). The CDR3 covers 13 residues. V was clipped by 3 bases and J by 4 bases, with 9 bases between them. Germline V gives CDR1 LGHDT, CDR2 YNNKEL (reference sequence). The CDR3 loop reads CASSQTRATEAFF. The CDR3 region has the DNA TGTGCCAGCAGCCAGACCAGGGCCACTGAAGCTTTCTTT.

This clonotype was picked up a small number of times. The gene calls are TRBV18 and TRBJ1-6; the match to TRBD1 covers 9 bases. CDR1 is KGHSH and CDR2 is LQKENI in the germline V gene. This CDR3 is built from 14 residues. V lost 3 bases, J lost 13 bases, and 7 bases stayed unmatched. The CDR3 coding sequence is TGTGCCAGCTCACCGGGACAGGGCAGCAGGCCCCTCCACTTT. Amino acid sequence: CASSPGQGSRPLHF.

The V call is TRBV25-1, the J call TRBJ2-7; TRBD2 matches at 9 bases. The CDR3 spans 15 residues. J gave up 5 bases and V 0 bases, and 5 bases lay outside the gene matches. Germline loops: CDR1 MGHDK, CDR2 SYGVNS. The CDR3 DNA sequence: TGTGCCAGCAGTGAATATTTTGCGGGGGGGAACGAGCAGTACTTC. It is translated as CASSEYFAGGNEQYF.

The genes are TRBV20-1 and TRBJ1-5; D not resolved. CDR1 DFQATT and CDR2 SNEGSKA come from the germline V gene (reference sequence). Trimming removed 6 bases at V and 6 bases at J, with 18 bases between. This CDR3 spans 14 amino acids. CDR3 residues: CSAQPDGVSQPQHF. CDR3 coding DNA: TGCAGTGCCCAACCGGACGGAGTTTCTCAGCCCCAGCATTTT.

V and J are TRBV10-3 and TRBJ2-1, with D hard to call. The CDR3 is made up of 11 amino acids. Trimming took off 2 bases at V and 12 bases at J, with 8 bases between the two ends. Germline CDR1 is ENHRY and CDR2 is SYGVKD. The CDR3 here is CAISEVHAQFF. Written as DNA, the CDR3 is TGTGCCATCAGTGAGGTCCATGCGCAGTTCTTC.

Remarks on this clonotype: Its ends do not fully match the called genes, so a read error is possible. The chain is built from TRBV5-1 and TRBJ1-1; possible D gene TRBD1, 5 bases. Looked up from germline, CDR1 is SGHRS and CDR2 is YFSETQ. The CDR3 loop spans 14 amino acids. The CDR3 coding sequence is TGTGCCAGCAGCCCCCAAGGTGGGGGCACTGAAGCTTTCTTT. Translation: CASSPQGGGTEAFF. The whole variable domain, filled in from reference TRBV5-1 and TRBJ1-1, reads KAGVTQTPRYLIKTRGQQVTLSCSPISGHRSVSWYQQTPGQGLQFLFEYFSETQRNKGNFPGRFSGRQFSNSRSEMNVSTLELGDSALYLCASSPQGGGTEAFFGQGTRLTVV.

This clonotype has at least ten counts. This sequence joins TRBV4-3 and TRBJ2-1; D is possibly TRBD2 (5 bases). Germline lookup yields CDR1 LGHNA and CDR2 YSLEER. This CDR3 comprises 14 residues. V was cut by 1 base and J by 5 bases, with 9 bases left in between. This chain's CDR3 is CASSQVTTNNEQFF. The DNA of the CDR3 is TGCGCCAGCAGCCAAGTGACGACTAACAATGAGCAGTTCTTC.

The chain's CDR3 is CASGEHPQYVLTF. CDR3 nucleotide sequence: TGTGCCAGCGGCGAACACCCCCAATACGTCCTGACTTTC. This chain connects TRBV7-6 to TRBJ2-6; D ambiguous. Trimming took off 8 bases at V and 11 bases at J, with 16 bases between the two ends. From germline, CDR1 is SGHVS and CDR2 FNYEAQ. This CDR3 contains 13 residues.

The table lists this clonotype with many counts. This sequence joins TRBV5-1 and TRBJ2-3; 7 nucleotides align to TRBD2. Germline loops: CDR1 SGHRS, CDR2 YFSETQ. CDR3 length: 12 amino acids. V gave up 4 bases and J gave up 4 bases; unmatched junction bases: 0. This CDR3 is CASSAGADTQYF. CDR3 sequence (DNA): TGCGCCAGCAGCGCGGGGGCAGATACGCAGTATTTT.

This clonotype was found once. The chain carries TRBV7-2 and TRBJ1-1, with no clear D. Germline CDR1 reads SGHTA; CDR2 reads FQGNSA. The germline V and J ends were trimmed by 1 base and 2 bases, with 8 bases remaining between them. The CDR3 is made up of 14 amino acids. CDR3 bases: TGTGCCAGCAGCTTAGATCCGGGAAACACTGAAGCTTTCTTT. Amino acids: CASSLDPGNTEAFF.

This clonotype was seen at least ten times. This chain uses TRBV12-3 or TRBV12-4 with TRBJ2-5; D is unclear. The CDR3 covers 14 residues. V was cut by 8 bases and J by 1 base, with 14 bases left in between. CDR3 sequence: CASSLDGRQETQYF. The CDR3 bases are TGTGCCAGCTCACTCGACGGGCGCCAAGAGACCCAGTACTTC.

This clonotype was recorded many times. The chain combines TRBV5-8 with TRBJ2-7; TRBD2 aligns across 7 bases. The CDR3 loop spans 13 amino acids. V gave up 3 bases and J gave up 2 bases; unmatched junction bases: 2. Germline lookup yields CDR1 SGHTS and CDR2 YDEGEE. In nucleotides, the CDR3 is TGTGCCAGCAGCTCCGGACTAGCCTACGAGCAGTACTTC. It yields the protein CASSSGLAYEQYF.

This chain connects TRBV7-8 to TRBJ2-7; TRBD2 matches 9 bases. J was trimmed by 5 bases and V by 5 bases; bases with no gene match: 7. The CDR3 contains 14 residues. From germline, CDR1 is SGHVS and CDR2 FQNEAQ. This chain's CDR3 is CASSPRTSDHEQYF. In DNA form, the CDR3 reads TGTGCCAGCAGCCCTAGGACTAGCGATCACGAGCAGTACTTC.

The rearrangement uses TRBV7-9 and TRBJ2-5, with 10 positions matching TRBD2. Germline CDR1 SEHNR, CDR2 FQNEAQ (reference sequence). This CDR3 has 14 residues. The CDR3 is CVTGLAGAQETQYF. DNA for the CDR3: TGTGTCACCGGGCTAGCGGGGGCTCAAGAGACCCAGTACTTC.

V gene TRBV7-2 combines with J gene TRBJ2-1; D may be TRBD1 (6 bases). The V end lost 8 bases, the J end lost 5 bases, and 13 bases lay between the germline ends. Germline-derived CDR1 and CDR2 are SGHTA and FQGNSA. The CDR3 is made up of 13 amino acids. The CDR3 is CASSPGGNNEQFF. The CDR3 DNA reads TGTGCCAGCTCACCTGGGGGCAACAATGAGCAGTTCTTC.

In this sample, this clonotype turned up many times. CDR3 sequence (DNA): TGCAGTGCTAGGTCCGGGGGGACCTTAGGCTACACCTTC. Its protein is CSARSGGTLGYTF. V and J are TRBV20-1 and TRBJ1-2; D might be TRBD1 (5 bases). The CDR3 contains 13 residues. Germline V gene lookup returns CDR1 DFQATT and CDR2 SNEGSKA (reference sequence). V was trimmed by 3 bases and J by 8 bases, leaving 16 bases between them.

The V and J genes are TRBV25-1 and TRBJ1-1; D unclear. Looked up from germline, CDR1 is MGHDK and CDR2 is SYGVNS. Trimming took off 1 base at V and 6 bases at J, with 12 bases between the two ends. The CDR3 has 14 residues. CDR3 protein: CASSESLGRAEAFF. The CDR3 nucleotides read TGTGCCAGCAGTGAATCTTTAGGGAGGGCTGAAGCTTTCTTT.

CDR3 coding DNA: TGTGCCAGTAGTAATGAAGAGACCCAGTACTTC. It yields the protein CASSNEETQYF. This rearrangement joins TRBV19 to TRBJ2-5; D call uncertain. Between the trimmed V and J ends, which lost 4 bases and 3 bases, there was a span of 3 bases. Looked up from germline, CDR1 is LNHDA and CDR2 is SQIVND (reference sequence). The length of the CDR3 is 11 residues.

The genes are TRBV7-2 and TRBJ2-7; D not certain. The CDR3 is made up of 14 amino acids. The germline gives CDR1 SGHTA, CDR2 FQGNSA. V dropped 3 bases and J dropped 4 bases, with 13 bases sitting between them. CDR3 loop: CASSFSLDTYEQYV. The CDR3 nucleotides read TGTGCCAGCAGCTTTTCCCTTGATACGTACGAGCAGTACGTC.

The chain uses TRBV2 and TRBJ1-6, with 9 nucleotides matching TRBD1. Losses at the gene ends were 6 bases for V and 6 bases for J; bases not matched to a gene: 15. The length of the CDR3 is 18 residues. Germline CDR1 SNHLY, CDR2 FYNNEI. The CDR3 loop reads CASSPKPGTGILNSPLHF. The CDR3 region has the DNA TGTGCCAGCAGCCCGAAACCCGGGACAGGGATTCTTAATTCACCCCTCCACTTT.

This clonotype occurred many times. The V gene is TRBV6-4, the J gene TRBJ1-6, with 8 bases aligning to TRBD1. The CDR3 is 16 residues long. Germline V lookup: CDR1 MRHNA, CDR2 SNTAGT. With V trimmed by 6 bases and J by 7 bases, 11 bases remained unmatched. Written as DNA, the CDR3 is TGTGCCAGCAGCACCCAGGACGGGACAGGAAATTCACCCCTCCACTTT. Protein product: CASSTQDGTGNSPLHF.